Included here is one T cell receptor beta chain sequence, with context. These data belong to a study of blood T cell repertoires in COVID-19. At the level of the study: Sites in the United States, Italy and Spain provided acute and convalescent COVID-19 samples.

Assay: immunoSEQ multiplex PCR; the TCRdb copy retains only in-frame clones and omits some. The data contain about 210,000 clones, about four fifths of them singletons. CDR3 size: 13 residues. V gave up 6 bases and J gave up 0 bases, with 8 bases separating them. Germline CDR1 is MDHEN and CDR2 is SYDVKM. The sequenced sample consisted of PBMCs or T cells enriched from blood (not recorded which). The sequence was obtained from a woman in her forties or fifties with acute COVID-19. The chain joins TRBV28 to TRBJ1-1; D gene uncertain. The CDR3: CASREGLNTEAFF. CDR3 DNA: TGTGCCAGCAGGGAGGGATTGAACACTGAAGCTTTCTTT.